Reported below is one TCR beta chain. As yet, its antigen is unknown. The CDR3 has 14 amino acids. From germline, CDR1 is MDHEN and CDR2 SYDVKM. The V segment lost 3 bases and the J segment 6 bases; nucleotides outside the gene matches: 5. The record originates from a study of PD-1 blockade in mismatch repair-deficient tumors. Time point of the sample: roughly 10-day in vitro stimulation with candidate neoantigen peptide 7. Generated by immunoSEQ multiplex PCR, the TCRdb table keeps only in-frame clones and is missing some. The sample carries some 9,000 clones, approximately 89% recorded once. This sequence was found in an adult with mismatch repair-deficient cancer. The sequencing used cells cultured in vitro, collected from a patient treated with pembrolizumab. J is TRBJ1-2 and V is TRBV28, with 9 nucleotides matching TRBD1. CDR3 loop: CASSLAGTGNGYTF. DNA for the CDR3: TGTGCCAGCAGTTTGGCCGGGACAGGGAATGGCTACACCTTC.